What follows describes a single TCR beta chain. Its antigen remains unidentified. V lost 2 bases, J lost 0 bases, and 11 bases lay in between. Germline lookup yields CDR1 SGHTA and CDR2 FQGTGA. This CDR3 is built from 16 residues. Profiling of TCR beta VDJ combinations and CDR3 sequences used genomic DNA as template. TCRdb re-analysed the reads in MiXCR, keeping a single row per CDR3 protein. Of 150,000 to 200,000 distinct CDR3 sequences in the sample, about 50% were seen once. The sample comes from a study of CD8+CD57+ T cells in acquired aplastic anemia. Study-level background: The average for DNA from sorted CD4+ and CD8+ cells was approximately 3.2 ug. Study-wide points: Patients were compared with controls for CD8+ Simpson's diversity, and no significant difference emerged. Shared by patients and controls, roughly 28 CD8+ CDR3s were abundant in patients.

By flow cytometry, patients selected for sequencing had shown an expansion of CD8+CD57+ cells. Everyone among the patients had severe acquired aplastic anemia. The sample consisted of sorted CD4+, CD8+, or CD8+CD57+ T cells (not recorded which) from PBMCs. The receptor's source is a human donor with aplastic anemia. The V call is TRBV7-3, the J call TRBJ1-5; no clear D. The CDR3 DNA sequence: TGTGCCAGCAGCTTAGACTCGGGATCTAGCAATCAGCCCCAGCATTTT. Protein product: CASSLDSGSSNQPQHF.